A selection of T cell receptor beta chains follows, all from one sample in a study of response to subunit inactivated influenza vaccine. TCRdb fed the RT-PCR reads into MiXCR, producing one record per CDR3 protein. The table lists around 650,000 distinct CDR3 sequences, less than 20% of them singletons, with roughly 12% in the top ten. The sequences come from PBMCs from blood, collected roughly 12 days after vaccination. Every receptor here comes from a man in his fifties who received an inactivated influenza vaccine. The CDR3 runs from the conserved cysteine through the conserved F or W. D genes are given only for firm matches. Not all rows give a size; the values are once, few, many and, for expanded clones, a class.

>TRBD1|TRBJ1-2|TRBV12-3/TRBV12-4|many
TGTGCCAGCAGTCCGTACAGGGGAATCGACTATGGCTACACCTTC
CASSPYRGIDYGYTF
>TRBD2|TRBJ2-7|TRBV11-1|.
TGTGCCAGCAGCTTAGCGCCCTGGGGACTACCGAGCTCCTACGAGCAGTACTTC
CASSLAPWGLPSSYEQYF
>TRBD1|TRBJ2-3|TRBV9|few
TGTGCCAGCAGCGTATTGGGACAGGGAAAAACAGATACGCAGTATTTT
CASSVLGQGKTDTQYF
>TRBD1|TRBJ2-3|TRBV9|.
TGTGCCAGCAGCGTACGACAGGGGACCGGGAAAACAGATACGCAGTATTTT
CASSVRQGTGKTDTQYF
>TRBD2|TRBJ2-7|TRBV6-1|few
TGTGCCAGCCGAATAGCGGGAACAGAAGAGCAGTACTTC
CASRIAGTEEQYF
>.|TRBJ2-7|TRBV4-3|.
TGCGCCAGCAGCCAAGGAGGGTTTGGGTACGAGCAGTACTTC
CASSQGGFGYEQYF
>TRBD1|TRBJ1-2|TRBV29-1|many
TGCAGCGTTGTGGGACAGGGAAACTATGGCTACACCTTC
CSVVGQGNYGYTF
>TRBD1|TRBJ2-1|TRBV24-1|.
TGTGCCACCAGCGGGACAGGGGGATACAATGAGCAGTTCTTC
CATSGTGGYNEQFF
>TRBD1|TRBJ1-1|TRBV4-3|many
TGCGCCAGCAGCCAGGGCGGGACAGCGAACACTGAAGCTTTCTTT
CASSQGGTANTEAFF
>.|TRBJ2-3|TRBV20-1|few
TGCAGTGCTATTGGCCCCCGGGGTGGGAGGTTAGATACGCAGTATTTT
CSAIGPRGGRLDTQYF
>.|TRBJ2-3|TRBV5-1|.
TGCGCCAGCAGCTTGGGCGGGAAACGCACAGATACGCAGTATTTT
CASSLGGKRTDTQYF
>.|TRBJ2-7|TRBV20-1|few
TGCAGTGCTGCCCGACAGGACCTCAGCGAGCAGTACTTC
CSAARQDLSEQYF
>TRBD2|TRBJ2-3|TRBV5-1|many
TGCGCCAGCAGCTTGGGCTTTCCGGGACTAGCGGGAGTCCCGAAACCGGAGCAGTATTTT
CASSLGFPGLAGVPKPEQYF
>.|TRBJ1-3|TRBV7-2|few
TGTGCCAGCAGCTTAGCGCTGTGGGTCGGAACTGGAAACACCATATATTTT
CASSLALWVGTGNTIYF
>.|TRBJ2-5|TRBV5-1|many
TGTGCCAGCAGCTTAGTTAGGGACCAAGAGACCCAGTACTTC
CASSLVRDQETQYF
>TRBD1|TRBJ1-5|TRBV20-1|.
TGCAGTGCTAGTGCAGGGGGTCAGCCCCAGCATTTT
CSASAGGQPQHF
>.|TRBJ1-6|TRBV7-9|.
TGTGCCAGCAGCTCCGGGACATTCACACCCCTCCACTTT
CASSSGTFTPLHF
>.|TRBJ1-5|TRBV18|few
TGTGCCAGCTCACCGGCTCAGGGACAGCCCCAGCATTTT
CASSPAQGQPQHF
>TRBD2|TRBJ2-5|TRBV6-5|.
TGTGCCAGCAGTTACCAAGGACTAGCGGACCAAGAGACCCAGTACTTC
CASSYQGLADQETQYF
>.|TRBJ2-4|TRBV6-1|.
TGTGCCAGCAGCCTAAGGTGGGACCCCCCCAGGATTCAGTACTTC
CASSLRWDPPRIQYF
>TRBD1|TRBJ2-7|TRBV2|few
TGTGCCAGCAGTAGACGGACAGGGGGAAATTGGGAGCAGTACTTC
CASSRRTGGNWEQYF
>.|TRBJ2-5|TRBV28|few
TGTGCCAGCAGTTCCGAACATCGGGAGACCCAGTACTTC
CASSSEHRETQYF
>.|TRBJ2-1|TRBV9|few
TGTGCCAGCAGCGTGGAGGGCGTATGGCGGGATGAGCAGTTCTTC
CASSVEGVWRDEQFF
>TRBD1|TRBJ1-1|TRBV12-3/TRBV12-4|few
TGTGCCAGCAGTGCACAGGGGGCGGGCACTGAAGCTTTCTTT
CASSAQGAGTEAFF
>.|TRBJ1-6|TRBV28|few
TGTGCCAGCAGTGGGGAAAGGGAATCCTATAATTCACCCCTCCACTTT
CASSGERESYNSPLHF
>.|TRBJ1-3|TRBV5-1|.
TGCGCCAGCAGCTTGGCCTCGGGAGGAGGAGTCTCTGGAAACACCATATATTTT
CASSLASGGGVSGNTIYF
>.|TRBJ2-7|TRBV20-1|.
TGCAGTGCTAGTGAGGGGCCCTACGAGCAGTACTTC
CSASEGPYEQYF
>TRBD1|TRBJ1-5|TRBV29-1|.
TGCAGCGTTGTAAATGCGGGACAGGGGGTTTACTGCAATCAGCCCCAGCATTTT
CSVVNAGQGVYCNQPQHF
>.|TRBJ1-5|TRBV20-1|few
TGCAGTGCTAGAGATATGGTAGACGGGCCCCAGCATTTT
CSARDMVDGPQHF
>.|TRBJ1-5|TRBV2|.
TGTGCCAGCAGTGAAGGTGGGAGGAATCAGCCCCAGCATTTT
CASSEGGRNQPQHF
>.|TRBJ2-1|TRBV20-1|few
TGCAGTGCCCCCCAGGAGGTGGACAATGAGCAGTTCTTC
CSAPQEVDNEQFF
>.|TRBJ1-1|TRBV30|.
TGTGCCTGGAGAGCCTTAAACACTGAAGCTTTCTTT
CAWRALNTEAFF
>TRBD2|TRBJ2-1|TRBV27|.
TGTGCCAGCAGTCCGAGACTAGCGGGGAACTACAATGAGCAGTTCTTC
CASSPRLAGNYNEQFF
>TRBD1|TRBJ2-4|TRBV12-3/TRBV12-4|few
TGTGCCAGCAGTTTAGGAGGACAGGAGTACTTC
CASSLGGQEYF
>.|TRBJ1-2|TRBV29-1|few
TGCAGCGTTGCCTCCCTGGAGGATGGCTACACCTTC
CSVASLEDGYTF
>TRBD1|TRBJ2-2|TRBV6-5|few
TGTGCCAGCAGTTACGGACAGGGGTTGTACAGCGGGGAGCTGTTTTTT
CASSYGQGLYSGELFF
>.|TRBJ2-3|TRBV12-3/TRBV12-4|few
TGTGCCAGCAGCCGGGGACACCCCGGCACAGATACGCAGTATTTT
CASSRGHPGTDTQYF
>.|TRBJ2-7|TRBV15|.
TGTGCCACCAGCAGAGAGACCCTCCCCGTCTACGAGCAGTACTTC
CATSRETLPVYEQYF
>TRBD2|TRBJ2-3|TRBV11-3|few
TGTGCCAGCAGCTTCCAAGCGGGAGCGGCAGATACGCAGTATTTT
CASSFQAGAADTQYF
>.|TRBJ1-1|TRBV7-8|few
TGTGCCAGCAGCTTGGAGAAGGCCGGGGTGAACAGTGAAGCTTTCTTT
CASSLEKAGVNSEAFF
>.|TRBJ2-3|TRBV23-1|.
TGCGCCAGCAGGACTCCGGCGGAGAGACACACAGATACGCAGTATTTT
CASRTPAERHTDTQYF
>TRBD2|TRBJ2-7|TRBV10-3|.
TGTGCCATCGGGAGGACTAGCGGGAACCACGAGCAGTACTTC
CAIGRTSGNHEQYF
>.|TRBJ1-2|TRBV4-3|.
TGCGCCAGCAGCCAAGATACTGCAGTAGGATATGGCTACACCTTC
CASSQDTAVGYGYTF
>.|TRBJ1-5|TRBV10-3|.
TGTGCCATCAGTGATGATACGGCCAATCAGCCCCAGCATTTT
CAISDDTANQPQHF
>.|TRBJ2-1|TRBV12-3/TRBV12-4|.
TGTGCCAGCAGTTTAGATAGGGGCAGATACAATGAGCAGTTCTTC
CASSLDRGRYNEQFF
>.|TRBJ2-7|TRBV5-1|few
TGCGCCAGCAGCACTGGACAGAACGAGCAGTACTTC
CASSTGQNEQYF
>TRBD1|TRBJ2-6|TRBV11-2|.
TGTGCCAGCAGCCTACAGACAGGGACGAATTCCGGGGCCAACGTCCTGACTTTC
CASSLQTGTNSGANVLTF
>.|TRBJ2-7|TRBV9|.
TGTGCCAGCACCGGGCGACTGATATCCTACGAGCAGTACTTC
CASTGRLISYEQYF
>.|TRBJ2-7|TRBV6-2/TRBV6-3|few
TGTGCCAGCAGTTACTCGAGTACCGGACTTACCTACGAGCAGTACTTC
CASSYSSTGLTYEQYF